A selection of T cell receptor beta chains follows, all from one sample in a study of blood T cell repertoires in COVID-19. Profiled with immunoSEQ multiplex PCR; TCRdb holds only in-frame clones, not every one. Found here are roughly 300,000 clones, about 89% of them singletons; the top ten hold under 8%. Sequenced input: peripheral blood. The source is a man aged 18 to 30 who had recovered from COVID-19. Both conserved end residues are part of each CDR3. The order of the fields is J gene, V gene, CDR3 length, D gene, clone size, CDR3 protein. A D gene is named only where the DNA matches it firmly. The size of a clone is reported for some rows only, either as once, few or many, or as a class for expanded clones.

TRBJ1-1 | TRBV7-9 | 14 | . | . | CASSLGWGDTEAFF
TRBJ2-1 | TRBV9 | 16 | TRBD2 | . | CASSGGTGLVLNEQFF
TRBJ1-6 | TRBV5-6 | 15 | . | . | CASSLAGSYNSPLHF
TRBJ1-5 | TRBV28 | 16 | TRBD1 | . | CASSRTGGGSNQPQHF
TRBJ1-6 | TRBV6-5 | 12 | . | . | CASQGSTSPLHF
TRBJ2-7 | TRBV2 | 13 | TRBD1 | few | CASRDLDRGEQYF
TRBJ2-1 | TRBV12-3/TRBV12-4 | 13 | . | . | CASSSGNYNEQFF
TRBJ2-7 | TRBV7-9 | 13 | TRBD1 | . | CASSLTGFYEQYF
TRBJ2-7 | TRBV5-1 | 14 | . | . | CASSLGTITWEQYF
TRBJ1-4 | TRBV9 | 16 | TRBD1 | . | CASSVGDSRWSEKLFF
TRBJ2-3 | TRBV10-1 | 18 | TRBD2 | . | CASSEKIAGAKYTDTQYF
TRBJ1-1 | TRBV9 | 12 | . | . | CASSVEGSEAFF
TRBJ1-2 | TRBV19 | 14 | TRBD1 | . | CASKDRGSLYGYTF
TRBJ2-1 | TRBV4-3 | 13 | . | . | CASSQGASREQFF
TRBJ2-1 | TRBV9 | 14 | TRBD1 | . | CASSVGQGANEQFF
TRBJ1-1 | TRBV12-5 | 14 | TRBD1 | once | CASGSGGENTEAFF
TRBJ1-1 | TRBV18 | 16 | . | . | CASSPRGGAGNTEAFF
TRBJ2-7 | TRBV6-1 | 15 | TRBD2 | . | CASSEKSGSWNEQYF